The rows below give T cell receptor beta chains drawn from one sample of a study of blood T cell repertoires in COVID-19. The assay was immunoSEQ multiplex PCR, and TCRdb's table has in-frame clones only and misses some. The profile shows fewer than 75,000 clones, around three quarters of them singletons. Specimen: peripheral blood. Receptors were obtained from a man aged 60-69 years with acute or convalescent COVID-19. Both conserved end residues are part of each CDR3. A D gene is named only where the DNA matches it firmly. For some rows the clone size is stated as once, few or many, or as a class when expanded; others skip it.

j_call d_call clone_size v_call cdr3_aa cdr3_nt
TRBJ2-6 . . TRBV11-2 CASSPRRGGDPGANVLTF TGTGCCAGCAGCCCTCGGCGAGGGGGGGACCCTGGGGCCAACGTCCTGACTTTC
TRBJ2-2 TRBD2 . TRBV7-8 CASSQSGGATGELFF TGTGCCAGCAGCCAAAGCGGGGGGGCTACCGGGGAGCTGTTTTTT
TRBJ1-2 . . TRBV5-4 CASSSFSGTNYGYTF TGTGCCAGCAGCTCCTTCTCAGGCACTAACTATGGCTACACCTTC
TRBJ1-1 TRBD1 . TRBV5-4 CASSPGTERTEAFF TGTGCCAGCAGCCCTGGGACAGAAAGAACTGAAGCTTTCTTT
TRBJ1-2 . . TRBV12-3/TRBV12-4 CASSGQPNYGYTF TGTGCCAGCAGTGGACAGCCTAACTATGGCTACACCTTC
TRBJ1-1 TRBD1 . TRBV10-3 CATKSQTGGAGTEAFF TGTGCCACCAAATCGCAAACAGGGGGCGCGGGGACTGAAGCTTTCTTT
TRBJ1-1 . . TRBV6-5 CASSKTGNTEAFF TGTGCCAGCAGTAAAACAGGGAACACTGAAGCTTTCTTT
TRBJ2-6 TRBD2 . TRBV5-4 CASTGGSGANVLTF TGTGCCAGCACCGGGGGGTCTGGGGCCAACGTCCTGACTTTC
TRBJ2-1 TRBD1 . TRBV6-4 CASSVGGQGHNEQFF TGTGCCAGCAGTGTGGGGGGACAGGGGCACAATGAGCAGTTCTTC
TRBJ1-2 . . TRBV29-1 CSVGLNYGYTF TGCAGCGTTGGGCTGAACTATGGCTACACCTTC
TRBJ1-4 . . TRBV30 CAWMRGGPATNEKLFF TGTGCCTGGATGCGGGGAGGGCCTGCAACTAATGAAAAACTGTTTTTT
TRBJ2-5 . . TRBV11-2 CASSMGSQETQYF TGTGCCAGCAGCATGGGCTCCCAAGAGACCCAGTACTTC
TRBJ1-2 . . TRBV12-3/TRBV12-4 CASSSGGNGYTF TGTGCCAGCAGTTCGGGGGGGAATGGCTACACCTTC
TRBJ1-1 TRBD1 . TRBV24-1 CATSPGQGRNTEAFF TGTGCCACCAGTCCGGGACAGGGGAGGAACACTGAAGCTTTCTTT
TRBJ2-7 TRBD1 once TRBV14 CASSQRTGPGTYEQYF TGTGCCAGCAGCCAGCGGACAGGGCCGGGGACCTACGAGCAGTACTTC
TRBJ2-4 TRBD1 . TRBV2 CASSEVLWTGDIQYF TGTGCCAGCAGTGAAGTCCTCTGGACAGGGGACATTCAGTACTTC
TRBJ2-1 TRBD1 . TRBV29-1 CSVLIPGQGSRNEQFF TGCAGCGTTCTTATACCGGGACAGGGAAGTAGAAATGAGCAGTTCTTC
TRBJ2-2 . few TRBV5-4 CASSSLWGGAGELFF TGTGCCAGCAGCTCCCTCTGGGGCGGCGCCGGGGAGCTGTTTTTT
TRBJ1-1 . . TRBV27 CASRGRGSTEAFF TGTGCCAGCAGGGGGCGCGGGAGCACTGAAGCTTTCTTT
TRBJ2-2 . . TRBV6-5 CASRDINTGELFF TGTGCCAGCAGGGACATCAACACCGGGGAGCTGTTTTTT
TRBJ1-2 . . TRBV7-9 CASSYQGNYGYTF TGTGCCAGCAGCTACCAGGGTAACTATGGCTACACCTTC
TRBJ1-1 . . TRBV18 CASPPGPFEYRAGNTEAFF TGTGCCAGCCCCCCAGGGCCCTTCGAATACAGGGCTGGTAACACTGAAGCTTTCTTT
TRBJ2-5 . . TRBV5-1 CASSPDKQETQYF TGCGCCAGCAGCCCTGACAAGCAAGAGACCCAGTACTTC
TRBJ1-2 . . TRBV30 CAWEGGTAHYGYTF TGTGCCTGGGAGGGCGGGACGGCGCACTATGGCTACACCTTC
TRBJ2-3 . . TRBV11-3 CASSSREGADTQYF TGTGCCAGCAGCTCCCGAGAGGGAGCAGATACGCAGTATTTT
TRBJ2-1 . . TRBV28 CASSLQNNEQFF TGTGCCAGCAGTTTACAAAACAATGAGCAGTTCTTC
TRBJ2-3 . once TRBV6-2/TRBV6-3 CASSLPRGPDTQYF TGTGCCAGCAGTTTGCCCCGAGGCCCCGATACGCAGTATTTT
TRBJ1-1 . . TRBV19 CASSFGPGLAFF TGTGCCAGTAGTTTTGGGCCAGGGCTAGCTTTCTTT
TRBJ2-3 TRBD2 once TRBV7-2 CASSLVAGAGIDTQYF TGTGCCAGCAGCTTAGTAGCGGGGGCGGGGATAGATACGCAGTATTTT
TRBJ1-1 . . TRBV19 CASSPFGGRVNTEAFF TGTGCCAGTAGCCCTTTTGGAGGGCGGGTGAACACTGAAGCTTTCTTT
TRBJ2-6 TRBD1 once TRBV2 CASSVRTGTFDGANVLTF TGTGCCAGCAGTGTAAGGACAGGTACATTCGATGGGGCCAACGTCCTGACTTTC
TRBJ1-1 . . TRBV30 CAWSAQAGFNTEAFF TGTGCCTGGAGTGCCCAGGCGGGGTTCAACACTGAAGCTTTCTTT
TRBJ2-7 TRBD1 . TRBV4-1 CASSQPTGSYEQYF TGCGCCAGCAGCCAACCGACAGGGTCCTACGAGCAGTACTTC
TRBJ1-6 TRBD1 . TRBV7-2 CASSSDREYSPLHF TGTGCCAGCAGCTCGGACAGGGAGTATTCACCCCTCCACTTT
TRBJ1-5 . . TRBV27 CASSLGRGQPQHF TGTGCCAGCAGTTTAGGTCGGGGACAGCCCCAGCATTTT
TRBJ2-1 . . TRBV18 CASSPPARVNEQFF TGTGCCAGCTCACCACCAGCCAGGGTCAATGAGCAGTTCTTC
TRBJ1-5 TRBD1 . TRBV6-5 CASSIGTGHNQPQHF TGTGCCAGCAGTATCGGGACAGGCCACAATCAGCCCCAGCATTTT
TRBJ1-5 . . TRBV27 CASSGEGRGQPQHF TGTGCCAGCAGCGGGGAGGGGAGGGGACAGCCCCAGCATTTT
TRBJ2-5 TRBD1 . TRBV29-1 CSVESVTGGAQYF TGCAGCGTTGAATCAGTGACAGGGGGTGCCCAGTACTTC
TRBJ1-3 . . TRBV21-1 CASSKERDSGNTIYF TGTGCCAGCAGCAAAGAACGGGACTCTGGAAACACCATATATTTT
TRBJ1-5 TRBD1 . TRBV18 CASSDRGTQPQHF TGTGCCAGCTCAGACAGGGGGACTCAGCCCCAGCATTTT
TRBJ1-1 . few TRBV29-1 CSVWGLRAFF TGCAGCGTTTGGGGACTGAGAGCTTTCTTT
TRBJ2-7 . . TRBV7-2 CASSLFNIPSHEQYF TGTGCCAGCAGCTTATTTAACATACCCTCCCACGAGCAGTACTTC
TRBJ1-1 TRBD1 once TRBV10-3 CAITEGTGTEAFF TGTGCCATCACTGAGGGGACAGGGACTGAAGCTTTCTTT
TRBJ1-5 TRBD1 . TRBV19 CASRPRAGTGGDQPQHF TGTGCCAGTAGACCCCGAGCCGGGACAGGGGGCGATCAGCCCCAGCATTTT
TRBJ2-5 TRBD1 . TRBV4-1 CASSQTGTGGRETQYF TGCGCCAGCAGCCAAACCGGGACAGGGGGCCGAGAGACCCAGTACTTC
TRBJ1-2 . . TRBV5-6 CASSSDRTAGGYTF TGTGCCAGCAGCTCCGACAGGACGGCTGGTGGCTACACCTTC
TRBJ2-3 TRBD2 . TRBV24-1 CATSAASGGPDTQYF TGTGCCACCAGTGCTGCTAGCGGGGGGCCGGATACGCAGTATTTT
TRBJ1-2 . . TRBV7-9 CASSLVQGPNYGYTF TGTGCCAGCAGCTTAGTACAGGGCCCCAACTATGGCTACACCTTC
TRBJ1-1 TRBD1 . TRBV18 CASSPPGQGVNTEAFF TGTGCCAGCTCACCCCCGGGACAGGGGGTGAACACTGAAGCTTTCTTT
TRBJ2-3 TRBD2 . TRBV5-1 CASSQAGTSTDTQYF TGCGCCAGCAGCCAAGCGGGGACTAGCACAGATACGCAGTATTTT
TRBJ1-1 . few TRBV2 CASSERLSAFF TGTGCCAGCAGTGAGCGGTTGTCTGCTTTCTTT
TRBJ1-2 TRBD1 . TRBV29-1 CSALIQGAYGYTF TGCAGCGCCCTAATACAGGGGGCCTATGGCTACACCTTC
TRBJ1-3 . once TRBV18 CASSPREGAGNTIYF TGTGCCAGCTCACCACGTGAAGGGGCTGGAAACACCATATATTTT
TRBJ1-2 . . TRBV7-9 CASSLASGGGGYTF TGTGCCAGCAGCTTAGCGAGCGGGGGAGGTGGCTACACCTTC